Following are 24 T cell receptor beta chains from one sample sequenced in a study of blood T cell repertoires in COVID-19. This table comes from immunoSEQ multiplex PCR, and its TCRdb copy is limited to in-frame clones, with some not included. This repertoire shows some 93,000 clones, 70% to 80% found once; its top ten account for approximately 25%. The sequenced sample consisted of peripheral blood. These receptors were collected from a human donor in a cohort sampled during active COVID-19.

The rearrangement links TRBV10-3 to TRBJ2-1; 9 nucleotides match TRBD2. Germline V gene data show CDR1 as ENHRY and CDR2 as SYGVKD. V lost 4 bases and J lost 0; bases outside the gene matches: 4. The CDR3 has 16 residues. The CDR3 loop reads CAISGSGSVSYNEQFF. CDR3 nucleotide sequence: TGTGCCATCAGTGGTAGCGGGAGCGTCTCCTACAATGAGCAGTTCTTC.

V is TRBV6-1 and J is TRBJ2-3, with a possible D match to TRBD2 (6 bases). The germline V gene encodes CDR1 MNHNS and CDR2 SASEGT. The germline V and J ends were trimmed by 0 bases and 2 bases, with 18 bases remaining between them. CDR3 length: 18 residues. The CDR3 region has the DNA TGTGCCAGCAGTGAAGCGCTGCTTGCGGGGTCTATCACAGATACGCAGTATTTT. This translates into CASSEALLAGSITDTQYF.

The chain recombines TRBV16 with TRBJ1-3, with D unresolved. CDR1 is KGHSY and CDR2 is FQNENV in the germline V gene. Trimming stripped 5 bases from V and 3 bases from J, with 11 bases between. CDR3 size: 14 residues. CDR3 loop: CASSERDFGNTIYF. The CDR3 bases are TGTGCCAGCAGCGAACGGGATTTTGGAAACACCATATATTTT.

The CDR3 protein is CASSISWGLAFDEQFF. In nucleotides, the CDR3 is TGTGCCAGTAGTATCTCTTGGGGACTAGCGTTCGATGAGCAGTTCTTC. The chain employs TRBV19 and TRBJ2-1, with 10 bases matching TRBD2. The CDR3 is 16 residues long. Germline V gene lookup returns CDR1 LNHDA and CDR2 SQIVND (reference sequence). V was clipped by 3 bases and J by 8 bases; unmatched bases: 10.

This clone is a singleton in its sample. This sequence joins TRBV5-5 and TRBJ2-3; D may be TRBD2 (6 bases). With 7 bases removed from V and 0 bases from J, the gap between germline ends came to 15 bases. Germline V gene data show CDR1 as SGHKS and CDR2 as YYEKEE (reference sequence). The CDR3 has 15 amino acids. CDR3 residues: CASLPPGVSTDTQYF. For the CDR3, the DNA is TGTGCCAGCTTGCCCCCGGGAGTTAGCACAGATACGCAGTATTTT.

The J gene is TRBJ2-7, the V gene TRBV10-2, with 11 bases aligning to TRBD2. The CDR3 is 15 amino acids. V gave up 5 bases and J gave up 3 bases; unmatched junction bases: 6. Germline V gives CDR1 WSHSY, CDR2 SAAADI. The CDR3 spells CASSLAGGEVYEQYF. DNA for the CDR3: TGCGCCAGCAGTTTAGCGGGAGGGGAGGTCTACGAGCAGTACTTC.

The chain recombines TRBV11-3 with TRBJ2-1; D remains unclear. Trimming cost V 8 bases and J 1 base, with 15 bases left between them. The CDR3 has 15 residues. The V gene's germline CDR1 is SGHNT and CDR2 YENEEA. The CDR3 spells CASARRVGSYNEQFF. CDR3 nucleotides: TGTGCCAGCGCTAGGAGAGTCGGGTCCTACAATGAGCAGTTCTTC.

This clone showed up just a few times. This chain uses TRBV10-3 with TRBJ2-7; the match to TRBD2 covers 8 bases. The junction had 2 bases not matched to a gene; V was cut back by 4 bases and J by 3 bases. CDR3 size: 13 residues. The germline V gene has CDR1 ENHRY and CDR2 SYGVKD. In nucleotides, the CDR3 is TGTGCCATCAGTGTCAGCGGGGGCTACGAGCAGTACTTC. It translates to CAISVSGGYEQYF.

This chain joins TRBV12-3 or TRBV12-4 and TRBJ1-4; D is ambiguous. This CDR3 is built from 13 residues. V was clipped by 6 bases and J by 8 bases, with 13 bases between them. CDR3 loop: CASSRSTDEKLFF. The CDR3 bases are TGTGCCAGCAGCCGGAGTACTGACGAAAAACTGTTTTTT.

J is TRBJ2-5 and V is TRBV18; the match to TRBD1 covers 10 bases. From germline, CDR1 is KGHSH and CDR2 LQKENI. Losses at the gene ends were 4 bases for V and 5 bases for J; bases not matched to a gene: 7. The CDR3 is made up of 15 amino acids. The CDR3: CASSQGQGVLETQYF. In DNA, the CDR3 is TGTGCCAGCTCACAAGGACAGGGGGTTTTGGAGACCCAGTACTTC.

V gene TRBV2 combines with J gene TRBJ1-1, with D maybe TRBD1 (6 bases). The V and J ends lost 7 bases and 0 bases respectively, with 15 bases between them. CDR1 and CDR2 (germline): SNHLY, FYNNEI. The CDR3 spans 15 residues. CDR3 loop: CASNRDTELNTEAFF. CDR3 in DNA: TGTGCCAGCAACCGGGACACTGAACTGAACACTGAAGCTTTCTTT.

The CDR3 sequence: CASSLRAAGGYEQYF. The CDR3 nucleotides read TGTGCCAGCAGTTTAAGGGCGGCCGGGGGCTACGAGCAGTACTTC. The chain uses TRBV27 and TRBJ2-7; tentative D call: TRBD2 (6 bases). The CDR3 contains 15 residues. Deletions cut 2 bases from V and 3 bases from J, with 14 bases between. Germline CDR1 is MNHEY and CDR2 is SMNVEV (reference sequence).

This clone was counted a single time. V is TRBV28 and J is TRBJ1-1; D may be TRBD1 (6 bases). CDR1 MDHEN and CDR2 SYDVKM come from the germline V gene. The CDR3 covers 15 residues. V lost 7 bases to trimming and J lost 5 bases, with 20 bases between them. This CDR3 reads CASTTGGASRTEAFF. CDR3 DNA: TGTGCCAGCACCACCGGGGGGGCGAGTAGAACTGAAGCTTTCTTT.

The V and J genes are TRBV27 and TRBJ2-1; D might be TRBD2 (5 bases). Germline V gene sequence: CDR1 MNHEY, CDR2 SMNVEV (reference sequence). The length of the CDR3 is 15 residues. Trimming removed 6 bases from V and 2 bases from J, with 14 bases in between. CDR3 region: CASRFVVATYNEQFF. CDR3 in DNA: TGTGCCAGCAGATTCGTGGTAGCGACCTACAATGAGCAGTTCTTC.

CDR3 region: CASSEGAGATDTQYF. As DNA, the CDR3 is TGCGCCAGCAGCGAGGGAGCGGGAGCCACAGATACGCAGTATTTT. The rearrangement links TRBV5-1 to TRBJ2-3; 8 bases are shared with TRBD2. This CDR3 has 15 amino acids. V was pared by 4 bases and J by 2 bases, with 6 bases of the junction left unmatched. From germline, CDR1 is SGHRS and CDR2 YFSETQ.

J is TRBJ2-1 and V is TRBV2; TRBD1 matches at 8 bases. V lost 7 bases to trimming and J lost 5 bases; unmatched junction nucleotides: 4. Germline CDR1 reads SNHLY; CDR2 reads FYNNEI. This CDR3 region has 13 residues. CDR3 region: CASKTDRDNEQFF. In nucleotides, the CDR3 is TGTGCCAGCAAAACGGACAGGGACAATGAGCAGTTCTTC. Supplemented by reference TRBV2 and TRBJ2-1, the full variable domain reads EPEVTQTPSHQVTQMGQEVILRCVPISNHLYFYWYRQILGQKVEFLVSFYNNEISEKSEIFDDQFSVERPDGSNFTLKIRSTKLEDSAMYFCASKTDRDNEQFFGPGTRLTVL.

The CDR3 region is CASSPYPPKREDVAGELFF. The CDR3, as DNA: TGCGCCAGCAGCCCCTACCCCCCTAAGCGGGAGGACGTCGCGGGGGAGCTGTTTTTT. This chain joins TRBV5-1 and TRBJ2-2; 9 nucleotides agree with TRBD2. The CDR3 runs 19 residues. Trimming took 4 bases from V and 8 from J; bases not matched to a gene: 21. Germline assignment: CDR1 SGHRS and CDR2 YFSETQ.

The chain uses TRBV6-2 or TRBV6-3 and TRBJ2-5; 10 bases agree with TRBD2. Germline V lookup: CDR1 MNHEY, CDR2 SVGEGT. Trimming at V came to 6 bases and at J to 4 bases, leaving 5 bases not matched to a gene. The CDR3 is 14 residues long. CDR3 protein: CASSLAGVGETQYF. Here the CDR3 DNA reads TGTGCCAGCAGCCTAGCGGGAGTTGGAGAGACCCAGTACTTC.

V usage is TRBV10-3 and J usage is TRBJ2-2; D is perhaps TRBD2 (5 bases). The CDR3 length is 14 residues. Germline V gives CDR1 ENHRY, CDR2 SYGVKD. Trimming left V 7 bases short and J 3 bases short, with 12 bases between. Here the CDR3 reads CAITGRRDTGELFF. CDR3 nucleotides: TGTGCCATCACGGGGAGAAGAGACACCGGGGAGCTGTTTTTT.

The chain links TRBV24-1 to TRBJ2-1; 9 nucleotides agree with TRBD2. Trimming removed 5 bases from V and 10 bases from J; junction bases left unmatched: 17. Germline V lookup: CDR1 KGHDR, CDR2 SFDVKD. The CDR3 loop spans 17 amino acids. This CDR3 is CATSGASGTTLPYEQFF. DNA for the CDR3: TGTGCCACCAGTGGTGCTAGCGGGACAACCCTCCCCTACGAGCAGTTCTTC.

The chain couples TRBV2 to TRBJ1-2; 9 bases are a match to TRBD1. This CDR3 is built from 13 residues. Germline CDR1 reads SNHLY; CDR2 reads FYNNEI. The V and J ends lost 6 bases and 4 bases, in that order; junction bases with no gene match: 3. CDR3 region: CASRNRGPYGYTF. CDR3 nucleotide sequence: TGTGCCAGCAGAAACAGGGGGCCCTATGGCTACACCTTC.

This sequence joins TRBV3-1 (or the pseudogene TRBV3-2) and TRBJ2-1, with a possible D match to TRBD2 (7 bases). The CDR3 sequence is 22 residues long. V was cut by 0 bases and J by 0 bases, with 27 bases left in between. Germline lookup yields CDR1 LGHDT and CDR2 YNNKEL (reference sequence). The CDR3 nucleotides read TGTGCCAGCAGCCAAGATCCGGGGGGCGGGAGCATGGGGGGCAGCTCCTACAATGAGCAGTTCTTC. This sequence encodes CASSQDPGGGSMGGSSYNEQFF.

This clone was seen just once. The V and J genes are TRBV6-5 and TRBJ2-7, with 7 bases that match TRBD1. From germline, CDR1 is MNHEY and CDR2 SVGAGI. V was pared by 6 bases and J by 6 bases, with 14 bases of the junction left unmatched. The CDR3 loop spans 15 amino acids. CDR3 DNA sequence: TGTGCCAGCAGCCCCCTCTTGACAGGGAATCGCGAGCAGTACTTC. This codes for CASSPLLTGNREQYF.

J is TRBJ1-4 and V is TRBV6-6; 8 bases line up with TRBD1. The CDR3 totals 14 residues. CDR1 MNHNY and CDR2 SVGAGI come from the germline V gene (reference sequence). J lost 8 bases, V lost 5 bases, and 7 bases had no gene match. CDR3 sequence reads: CASSPGQGGEKLFF. CDR3 bases: TGTGCCAGCAGTCCTGGACAGGGCGGGGAAAAACTGTTTTTT.